The rows below give T cell receptor beta chains drawn from one sample of a study of technical replicates of blood from a few donors. Generated by immunoSEQ multiplex PCR, the TCRdb table keeps only in-frame clones and is missing some. Of approximately 80,000 clones listed, 89% were seen once; the top ten hold under 0.5%. The sample consisted of T cells isolated from PBMCs. The receptor source for this set is a human donor in good health. Each CDR3 is given with its conserved first and last residue. D genes are given only for firm matches. Only part of the rows carry a size: once, few, many, or a class if the clone is expanded.

CDR3nt	CDR3aa	v_gene	d_gene	j_gene	len	abundance
TGTGCCAGCAGCGTCCCAGGGAATTATGGCTACACCTTC	CASSVPGNYGYTF	TRBV9	NA	TRBJ1-2	13	NA
TGTGCCAGCAGCTTGGCGTACCAAGAGACCCAGTACTTC	CASSLAYQETQYF	TRBV5-4	NA	TRBJ2-5	13	NA
TGTGCCAGCAGTCAGGACAGATTCAATCAGCCCCAGCATTTT	CASSQDRFNQPQHF	TRBV6-1	NA	TRBJ1-5	14	NA
TGTGCCAGCAGTGAGGGGCAGGCCCTAACCTACGAGCAGTACTTC	CASSEGQALTYEQYF	TRBV6-1	NA	TRBJ2-7	15	NA
TGTGCCAGCAGGCCTCTCGAGGGGGCAGATACGCAGTATTTT	CASRPLEGADTQYF	TRBV27	NA	TRBJ2-3	14	NA
TGTGCCAGCAGCTTGATCACTGCTCCCTACGAGCAGTACTTC	CASSLITAPYEQYF	TRBV5-6	NA	TRBJ2-7	14	NA
TGTGCCAGCACTACTGCTTACAATGAGCAGTTCTTC	CASTTAYNEQFF	TRBV28	NA	TRBJ2-1	12	NA
TGTGCCAGCAGCTTGGGCAGTCCTGGAAACACCATATATTTT	CASSLGSPGNTIYF	TRBV7-9	NA	TRBJ1-3	14	NA
TGTGCCAGCAGCTTACGGGCTAACTATGGCTACACCTTC	CASSLRANYGYTF	TRBV7-6	NA	TRBJ1-2	13	NA
TGTGCCAGCAGCGCGACGGGGACTAGCGGGACGAATGAGCAGTTCTTC	CASSATGTSGTNEQFF	TRBV9	TRBD2	TRBJ2-1	16	NA
TGTGCCAGCAGCCGTACAGGGTATCCAACGAACACCGGGGAGCTGTTTTTT	CASSRTGYPTNTGELFF	TRBV11-2	NA	TRBJ2-2	17	NA
TGTGCCAGCAGTGACAACAACAATGAGCAGTTCTTC	CASSDNNNEQFF	TRBV6-4	NA	TRBJ2-1	12	NA
TGTGCCAGTAGTGGGGCCTCCTACGAGCAGTACTTC	CASSGASYEQYF	TRBV19	NA	TRBJ2-7	12	NA
TGCGCCAGCAGCTTTAGCGGGAGTAGGTACGAGCAGTACTTC	CASSFSGSRYEQYF	TRBV5-1	TRBD2	TRBJ2-7	14	NA
TGTGCCAGCAGCTTATTGGAGGACGAAGTAGGCTACACCTTC	CASSLLEDEVGYTF	TRBV7-9	NA	TRBJ1-2	14	NA
TGTGCCAGCAGTCCGGGACAGTTCGTTTTTGAGCTGTTTTTT	CASSPGQFVFELFF	TRBV28	TRBD1	TRBJ2-2	14	NA
TGCGCCAGCAGCATAGAACGTAGCGGGCGAGAGACCCAGTACTTC	CASSIERSGRETQYF	TRBV5-1	TRBD2	TRBJ2-5	15	NA
TGCGCCAGCAGCCAAGTATGGACTAGCACTAGCACAGATACGCAGTATTTT	CASSQVWTSTSTDTQYF	TRBV4-1	TRBD2	TRBJ2-3	17	NA
TGTGCCAGCAGCGCGTATATTAACTATGGCTACACCTTC	CASSAYINYGYTF	TRBV9	NA	TRBJ1-2	13	NA
TGTGCCAGCTCACCTTATACCGACGGGGGAGACACCGGGGAGCTGTTTTTT	CASSPYTDGGDTGELFF	TRBV18	NA	TRBJ2-2	17	NA
TGTGCCAGCAGCTCCGGACAGGGGAATTCGGCAGATACGCAGTATTTT	CASSSGQGNSADTQYF	TRBV7-6	TRBD1	TRBJ2-3	16	NA
TGTGCCTGGACCCTGGACAGGGGCGCCTACGAGCAGTACTTC	CAWTLDRGAYEQYF	TRBV30	TRBD1	TRBJ2-7	14	once
TGTGCCAGCACAGGGGGCTGGGTTCAGCCCCAGCATTTT	CASTGGWVQPQHF	TRBV19	TRBD1	TRBJ1-5	13	NA
TGTGCCAGCAGCTTGCGCTATGCAACTAATGAAAAACTGTTTTTT	CASSLRYATNEKLFF	TRBV5-8	NA	TRBJ1-4	15	NA